A single sample gave rise to the 21 T cell receptor beta chains below, sequenced in a study of early T cells in non-severe SARS-CoV-2 infection. Each CDR3 protein is one row after TCRdb ran MiXCR on the 5' RACE reads. The sample includes roughly 70,000 distinct CDR3 sequences, just over 20% of them seen just once. This specimen consisted of whole blood, obtained at baseline. The source of these receptors is an adult who was a healthcare worker with PCR-confirmed SARS-CoV-2 infection or an uninfected control (not recorded which).

The chain carries TRBV9 and TRBJ1-5; a weak D match, TRBD1 (5 bases). The CDR3 is 15 amino acids. Germline values: CDR1 SGDLS, CDR2 YYNGEE. V lost 0 bases and J 5 bases, leaving 12 bases between the germline ends. CDR3 DNA sequence: TGTGCCAGCAGCGTAGGAGGGGATTGGTATCAGCCCCAGCATTTT. This encodes CASSVGGDWYQPQHF.

This chain uses TRBV6-6 with TRBJ1-1; D perhaps matches TRBD1 (6 bases). The CDR3 contains 13 residues. V lost 6 bases and J lost 5, with 13 bases in between. Germline V lookup: CDR1 MNHNY, CDR2 SVGAGI (reference sequence). The CDR3 bases are TGTGCCAGCAGGGAGGGGGGGCGAACTGAAGCTTTCTTT. It codes for CASREGGRTEAFF.

The table lists this clonotype with a few counts. This sequence joins TRBV2 and TRBJ1-5; no clear D. The CDR3 consists of 15 residues. CDR1 and CDR2 from the germline V gene are SNHLY and FYNNEI. V was clipped by 2 bases and J by 1 base, with 9 bases between them. The CDR3 loop reads CASSELLGSNQPQHF. DNA for the CDR3: TGTGCCAGCAGTGAACTCCTGGGCAGCAATCAGCCCCAGCATTTT.

This clonotype came up many times. The chain uses TRBV29-1 and TRBJ1-2; D possibly corresponds to TRBD1 (5 bases). The CDR3 contains 13 residues. V lost 5 bases, J lost 3 bases, and 13 bases lay in between. Germline V lookup: CDR1 SQVTM, CDR2 ANQGSEA. The CDR3: CSVREGLDYGYTF. CDR3 in DNA: TGCAGCGTTCGGGAGGGACTGGACTATGGCTACACCTTC. Full variable domain (remainder filled in from reference TRBV29-1 and TRBJ1-2): SAVISQKPSRDICQRGTSLTIQCQVDSQVTMMFWYRQQPGQSLTLIATANQGSEATYESGFVIDKFPISRPNLTFSTLTVSNMSPEDSSIYLCSVREGLDYGYTFGSGTRLTVV.

V and J are TRBV6-2 or TRBV6-3 and TRBJ2-5, with 7 bases matching TRBD2. V shed 4 bases, J shed 5 bases, and the junction held 13 bases outside the gene matches. Germline lookup yields CDR1 MNHEY and CDR2 SVGEGT. The CDR3 loop spans 16 amino acids. The CDR3 coding sequence is TGTGCCAGCAGTTCCGGAGCGGGGAGCGTTAAGGAGACCCAGTACTTC. Translation gives CASSSGAGSVKETQYF.

This clonotype occurred a few times. The gene calls are TRBV5-1 and TRBJ2-5; 11 nucleotides align to TRBD2. This CDR3 is built from 16 residues. Per germline, CDR1 SGHRS and CDR2 YFSETQ. The trim removed 4 bases at V and 2 bases at J, leaving 7 bases unmatched. CDR3 in DNA: TGCGCCAGCAGCCCCGGGACTAGCGGTAATCAAGAGACCCAGTACTTC. It specifies CASSPGTSGNQETQYF. Filled out from reference TRBV5-1 and TRBJ2-5, the complete variable domain reads KAGVTQTPRYLIKTRGQQVTLSCSPISGHRSVSWYQQTPGQGLQFLFEYFSETQRNKGNFPGRFSGRQFSNSRSEMNVSTLELGDSALYLCASSPGTSGNQETQYFGPGTRLLVL.

Points on this clonotype: One end of the junction does not line up with germline, which may come from a read error. The chain uses TRBV7-9 and TRBJ2-5; tentative D call: TRBD1 (5 bases). CDR3 length: 13 residues. CDR1 SEHNR and CDR2 FQNEAQ come from the germline V gene (reference sequence). For the CDR3, the DNA is TGTGCCAGCAGCTACGGTAGCTTCACACAAGGGGACTTC. Translating gives CASSYGSFTQGDF. Full variable domain (outside the CDR3, taken from reference TRBV7-9 and TRBJ2-5): DTGVSQNPRHKITKRGQNVTFRCDPISEHNRLYWYRQTLGQGPEFLTYFQNEAQLEKSRLLSDRFSAERPKGSFSTLEIQRTEQGDSAMYLCASSYGSFTQGDFGPGTRLLVL.

This clonotype was observed a few times. The gene calls are TRBV18 and TRBJ2-7; D gene unclear. This CDR3 has 11 residues. From germline, CDR1 is KGHSH and CDR2 LQKENI. V lost 3 bases and J lost 6, with 6 bases in between. Here the CDR3 reads CASSPVGEQYF. The CDR3 DNA is TGTGCCAGCTCACCCGTGGGCGAGCAGTACTTC.

The V call is TRBV7-3, the J call TRBJ2-1; 9 nucleotides line up with TRBD1. The CDR3 is made up of 14 amino acids. J gave up 7 bases and V 3 bases, and 4 bases lay outside the gene matches. CDR1 and CDR2 from the germline V gene are SGHTA and FQGTGA. For the CDR3, the DNA is TGTGCCAGCAGCTTTGACAGGGGGAGTAATGAGCAGTTCTTC. Amino acid sequence: CASSFDRGSNEQFF.

This rearrangement joins TRBV30 to TRBJ1-6, with D perhaps matching TRBD1 (5 bases). Germline CDR1 GTSNPN, CDR2 SVGIG (reference sequence). Trimming pared 0 bases from V and 7 bases from J, leaving 10 bases between. This CDR3 is 14 amino acids long. The CDR3 DNA reads TGTGCCTGGAGTGTACGGGACGGGAATTCACCCCTCCACTTT. This codes for CAWSVRDGNSPLHF.

The gene calls are TRBV6-1 and TRBJ1-6, with D perhaps TRBD1 (5 bases). The germline gives CDR1 MNHNS, CDR2 SASEGT. The CDR3 length is 16 residues. Trimming took off 2 bases at V and 7 bases at J, with 15 bases between the two ends. The CDR3 sequence is CASSERGWDLNSPLHF. Here the CDR3 DNA reads TGTGCCAGCAGTGAAAGAGGGTGGGACCTCAATTCACCCCTCCACTTT.

The rearrangement links TRBV3-1 to TRBJ2-7; D is unresolved. This CDR3 region has 13 residues. Germline V gene lookup returns CDR1 LGHDT and CDR2 YNNKEL (reference sequence). Trimming took off 1 base at V and 6 bases at J, with 10 bases between the two ends. The CDR3 nucleotides are TGTGCCAGCAGCCAAGCCGTCTCGATCGAGCAGTACTTC. This sequence encodes CASSQAVSIEQYF.

This clonotype appeared a few times. This sequence joins TRBV21-1 and TRBJ2-7; the listed D gene, TRBD1, was not tested against the DNA. TRBV21-1 constitutes a pseudogene. The CDR3 extends over 16 amino acids. The CDR3 DNA is TGTGCCAGCAGCAAAAGGAGGCCGGGACAAATCTACGAGCAGTACTTC. Encoded protein: CASSKRRPGQIYEQYF.

J is TRBJ1-2 and V is TRBV2; perhaps TRBD1 as D (6 bases). There are 14 residues in the CDR3. Germline assignment: CDR1 SNHLY and CDR2 FYNNEI. V was clipped by 4 bases and J by 6 bases, with 15 bases between them. CDR3: CASSVIGGVNGYTF. The CDR3 DNA reads as TGTGCCAGCAGTGTGATAGGGGGTGTGAATGGCTACACCTTC.

This clonotype has a handful of counts. The chain joins TRBV2 to TRBJ2-2, with 11 bases lining up with TRBD1. The CDR3 covers 15 residues. V dropped 8 bases and J dropped 3; count of bases not matched to a gene: 5. The germline gives CDR1 SNHLY, CDR2 FYNNEI. CDR3 nucleotide sequence: TGTGCCAGCCAAGGACAGGGGGCAGACACCGGGGAGCTGTTTTTT. Translated: CASQGQGADTGELFF.

The chain links TRBV3-1 to TRBJ2-6; no reliable D call. Germline-derived CDR1 and CDR2 are LGHDT and YNNKEL (reference sequence). The CDR3 consists of 16 residues. V was shortened by 4 bases and J by 2 bases, with 12 bases between the two germline ends. CDR3 protein: CASSPQVQAGANVLTF. DNA of the CDR3: TGTGCCAGCAGCCCACAAGTTCAGGCTGGGGCCAACGTCCTGACTTTC.

CDR3 amino acids: CASSSQGGEQYF. CDR3 DNA sequence: TGTGCCAGCTCATCCCAGGGCGGCGAGCAGTACTTC. V usage is TRBV18 and J usage is TRBJ2-7; possible D gene TRBD1, 5 bases. The CDR3 consists of 12 residues. Germline assignment: CDR1 KGHSH and CDR2 LQKENI. V was trimmed by 5 bases and J by 6 bases, leaving 11 bases between them. Combining the CDR3 with reference TRBV18 and TRBJ2-7 gives the whole variable domain NAGVMQNPRHLVRRRGQEARLRCSPMKGHSHVYWYRQLPEEGLKFMVYLQKENIIDESGMPKERFSAEFPKEGPSILRIQQVVRGDSAAYFCASSSQGGEQYFGPGTRLTVT.

This clonotype has a handful of counts. The chain carries TRBV3-1 and TRBJ1-5; perhaps TRBD1 as D (5 bases). The CDR3 contains 13 residues. Germline values: CDR1 LGHDT, CDR2 YNNKEL (reference sequence). Trimming shortened V by 1 base and J by 7 bases, and 8 bases separated the two germline ends. The CDR3 coding sequence is TGTGCCAGCAGCCAAGGAGGGGACCAGCCCCAGCATTTT. Translation: CASSQGGDQPQHF.

There are many counts of this clonotype. This sequence joins TRBV29-1 and TRBJ2-1; D is uncertain. CDR3 length: 15 residues. CDR1 and CDR2 (germline): SQVTM, ANQGSEA. V lost 4 bases and J 0 bases, leaving 13 bases between the germline ends. CDR3 sequence: CSVVPSENSYNEQFF. For the CDR3, the DNA is TGCAGCGTTGTCCCCTCAGAGAACTCCTACAATGAGCAGTTCTTC.

This clonotype showed up just a few times. CDR3 in DNA: TGTGCCAGCAGCTTGGCCGGGGGCCAGACCCAGTACTTC. Amino acids: CASSLAGGQTQYF. The chain joins TRBV5-4 to TRBJ2-5, with D tentatively TRBD1 or TRBD2 (6 bases each). The CDR3 length is 13 residues. The V end was cut by 0 bases, the J end by 6 bases, with 9 bases between. Germline lookup yields CDR1 SGHNT and CDR2 YYREEE (reference sequence).

This sequence joins TRBV6-6 and TRBJ1-5, with no clear D. The germline V gene has CDR1 MNHNY and CDR2 SVGAGI (reference sequence). V was pared by 2 bases and J by 4 bases, with 3 bases between. CDR3 size: 12 residues. CDR3 in amino acids: CASSYLNQPQHF. Written as DNA, the CDR3 is TGTGCCAGCAGTTACCTTAATCAGCCCCAGCATTTT.